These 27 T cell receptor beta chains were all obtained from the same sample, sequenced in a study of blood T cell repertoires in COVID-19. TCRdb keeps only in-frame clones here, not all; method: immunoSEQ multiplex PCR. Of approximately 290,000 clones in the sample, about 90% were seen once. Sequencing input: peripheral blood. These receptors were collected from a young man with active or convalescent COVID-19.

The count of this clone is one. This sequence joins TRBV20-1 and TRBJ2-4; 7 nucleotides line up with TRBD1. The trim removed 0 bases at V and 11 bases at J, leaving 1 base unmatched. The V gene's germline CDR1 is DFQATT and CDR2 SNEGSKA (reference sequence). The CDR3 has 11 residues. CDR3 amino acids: CSARDQGVQYF. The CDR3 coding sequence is TGCAGTGCTAGAGATCAGGGGGTTCAGTACTTC.

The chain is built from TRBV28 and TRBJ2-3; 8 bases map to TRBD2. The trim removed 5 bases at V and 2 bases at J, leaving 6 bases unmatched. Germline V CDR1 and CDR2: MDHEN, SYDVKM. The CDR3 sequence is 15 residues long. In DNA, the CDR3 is TGTGCCAGCAGTGAGCCGGGACTAGTCACAGATACGCAGTATTTT. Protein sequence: CASSEPGLVTDTQYF.

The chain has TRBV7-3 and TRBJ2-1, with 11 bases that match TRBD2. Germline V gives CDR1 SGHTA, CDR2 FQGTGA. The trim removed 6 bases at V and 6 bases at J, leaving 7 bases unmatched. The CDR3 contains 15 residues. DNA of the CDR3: TGTGCCAGCAGTAACGGACTAGCGGGTATCAATGAGCAGTTCTTC. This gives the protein CASSNGLAGINEQFF. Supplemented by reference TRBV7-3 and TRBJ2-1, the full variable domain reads GAGVSQTPSNKVTEKGKYVELRCDPISGHTALYWYRQSLGQGPEFLIYFQGTGAADDSGLPNDRFFAVRPEGSVSTLKIQRTERGDSAVYLCASSNGLAGINEQFFGPGTRLTVL.

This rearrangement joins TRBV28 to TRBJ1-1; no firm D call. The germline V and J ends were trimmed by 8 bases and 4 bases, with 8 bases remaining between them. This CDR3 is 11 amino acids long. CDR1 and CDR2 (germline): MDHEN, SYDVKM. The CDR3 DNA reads TGTGCCAGCCGCACTTCCACTGAAGCTTTCTTT. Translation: CASRTSTEAFF.

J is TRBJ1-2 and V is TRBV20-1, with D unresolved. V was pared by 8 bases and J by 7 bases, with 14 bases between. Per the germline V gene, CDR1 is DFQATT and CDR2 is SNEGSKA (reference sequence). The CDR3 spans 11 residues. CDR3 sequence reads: CSPFKQPGYTF. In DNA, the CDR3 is TGCAGTCCTTTCAAGCAACCTGGCTACACCTTC.

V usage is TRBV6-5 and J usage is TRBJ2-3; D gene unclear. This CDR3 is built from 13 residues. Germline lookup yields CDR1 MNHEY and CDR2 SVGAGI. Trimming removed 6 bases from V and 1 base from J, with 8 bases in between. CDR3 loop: CASRKGGTDTQYF. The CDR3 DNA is TGTGCCAGCAGGAAAGGAGGCACAGATACGCAGTATTTT.

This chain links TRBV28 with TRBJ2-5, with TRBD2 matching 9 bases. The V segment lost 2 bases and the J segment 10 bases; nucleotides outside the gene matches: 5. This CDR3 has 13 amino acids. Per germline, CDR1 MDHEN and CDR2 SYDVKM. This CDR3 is CASSLTGTSNQYF. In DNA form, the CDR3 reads TGTGCCAGCAGTTTAACCGGGACTAGCAACCAGTACTTC. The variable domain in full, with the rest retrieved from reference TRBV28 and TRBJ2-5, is DVKVTQSSRYLVKRTGEKVFLECVQDMDHENMFWYRQDPGLGLRLIYFSYDVKMKEKGDIPEGYSVSREKKERFSLILESASTNQTSMYLCASSLTGTSNQYFGPGTRLLVL.

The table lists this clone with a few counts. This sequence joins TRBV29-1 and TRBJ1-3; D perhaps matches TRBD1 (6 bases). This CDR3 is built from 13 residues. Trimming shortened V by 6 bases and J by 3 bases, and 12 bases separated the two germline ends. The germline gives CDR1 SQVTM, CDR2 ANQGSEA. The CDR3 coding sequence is TGCAGCGTCCAAGGACAGAATGGAAACACCATATATTTT. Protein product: CSVQGQNGNTIYF.

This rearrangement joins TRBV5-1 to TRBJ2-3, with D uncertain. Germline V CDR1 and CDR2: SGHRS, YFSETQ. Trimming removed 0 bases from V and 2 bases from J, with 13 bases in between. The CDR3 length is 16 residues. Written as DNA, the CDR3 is TGCGCCAGCAGCTTGGGGGCCACTGCCTACACAGATACGCAGTATTTT. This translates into CASSLGATAYTDTQYF.

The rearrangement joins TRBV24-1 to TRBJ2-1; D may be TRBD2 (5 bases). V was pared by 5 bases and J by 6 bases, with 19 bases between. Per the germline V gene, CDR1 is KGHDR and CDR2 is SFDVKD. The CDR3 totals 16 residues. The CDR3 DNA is TGTGCCACCAGTGCCCATGGAGGCGGACCGGGCAATGAGCAGTTCTTC. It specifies CATSAHGGGPGNEQFF.

In nucleotides, the CDR3 is TGTGCCAGCAGTTATCTTCGACTAGGTTCGGGGACAGATACGCAGTATTTT. It encodes CASSYLRLGSGTDTQYF. This rearrangement joins TRBV28 to TRBJ2-3; D possibly corresponds to TRBD2 (6 bases). Per germline, CDR1 MDHEN and CDR2 SYDVKM. Trimming pared 4 bases from V and 3 bases from J, leaving 20 bases between. This CDR3 has 17 amino acids.

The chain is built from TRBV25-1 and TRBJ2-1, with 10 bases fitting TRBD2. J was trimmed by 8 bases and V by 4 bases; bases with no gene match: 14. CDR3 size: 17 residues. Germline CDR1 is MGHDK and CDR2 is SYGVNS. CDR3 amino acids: CASSGMVRGLADYEQFF. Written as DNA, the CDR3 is TGTGCCAGCAGTGGTATGGTTCGTGGACTAGCGGACTATGAGCAGTTCTTC. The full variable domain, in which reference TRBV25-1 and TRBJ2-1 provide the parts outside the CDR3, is EADIYQTPRYLVIGTGKKITLECSQTMGHDKMYWYQQDPGMELHLIHYSYGVNSTEKGDLSSESTVSRIRTEHFPLTLESARPSHTSQYLCASSGMVRGLADYEQFFGPGTRLTVL.

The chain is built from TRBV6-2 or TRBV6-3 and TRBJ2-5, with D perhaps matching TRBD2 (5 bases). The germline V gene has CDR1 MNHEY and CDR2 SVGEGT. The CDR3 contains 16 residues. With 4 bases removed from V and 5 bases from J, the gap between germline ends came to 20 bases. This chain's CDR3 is CASSWTLQFPEETQYF. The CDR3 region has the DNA TGTGCCAGCAGTTGGACTCTACAATTCCCAGAGGAGACCCAGTACTTC.

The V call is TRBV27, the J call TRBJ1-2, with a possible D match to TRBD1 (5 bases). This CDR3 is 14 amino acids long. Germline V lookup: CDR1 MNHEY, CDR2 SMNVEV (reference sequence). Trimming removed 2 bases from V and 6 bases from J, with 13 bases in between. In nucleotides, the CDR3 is TGTGCCAGCAGTTTAATGTGGGGGGGGGATGGCTACACCTTC. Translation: CASSLMWGGDGYTF.

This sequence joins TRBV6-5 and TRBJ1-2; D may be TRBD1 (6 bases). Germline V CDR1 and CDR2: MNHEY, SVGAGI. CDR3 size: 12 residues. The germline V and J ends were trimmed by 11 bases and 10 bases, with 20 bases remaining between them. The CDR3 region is CAGEAGTRVYTF. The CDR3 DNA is TGTGCCGGAGAAGCCGGGACAAGAGTCTACACCTTC.

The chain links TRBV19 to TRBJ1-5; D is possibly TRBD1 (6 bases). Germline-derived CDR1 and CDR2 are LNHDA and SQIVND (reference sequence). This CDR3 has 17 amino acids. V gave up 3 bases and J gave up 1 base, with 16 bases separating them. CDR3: CASSMELRGLSNQPQHF. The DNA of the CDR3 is TGTGCCAGTAGTATGGAGCTCAGGGGTTTGAGCAATCAGCCCCAGCATTTT.

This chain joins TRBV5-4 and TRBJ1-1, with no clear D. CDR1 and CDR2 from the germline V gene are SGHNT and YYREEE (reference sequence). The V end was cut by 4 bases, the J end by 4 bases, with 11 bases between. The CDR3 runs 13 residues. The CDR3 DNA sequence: TGTGCCAGCAGCCAAGGACTATCCACTGAAGCTTTCTTT. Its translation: CASSQGLSTEAFF.

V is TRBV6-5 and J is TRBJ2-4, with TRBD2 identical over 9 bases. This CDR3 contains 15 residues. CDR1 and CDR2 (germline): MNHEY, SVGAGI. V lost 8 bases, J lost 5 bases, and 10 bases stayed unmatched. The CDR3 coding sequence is TGTGCCAGCTCGCCACCGGGACTAGCTGAAAACATTCAGTACTTC. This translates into CASSPPGLAENIQYF.

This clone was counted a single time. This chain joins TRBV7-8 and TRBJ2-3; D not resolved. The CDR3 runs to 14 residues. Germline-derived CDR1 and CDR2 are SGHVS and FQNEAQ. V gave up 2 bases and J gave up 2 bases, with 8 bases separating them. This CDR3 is CASSLKAFTDTQYF. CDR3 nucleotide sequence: TGTGCCAGCAGCTTAAAAGCCTTCACAGATACGCAGTATTTT.

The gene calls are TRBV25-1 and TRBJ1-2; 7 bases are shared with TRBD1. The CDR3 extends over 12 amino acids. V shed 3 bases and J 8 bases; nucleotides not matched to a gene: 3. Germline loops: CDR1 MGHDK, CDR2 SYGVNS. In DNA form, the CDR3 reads TGTGCCAGCAGTGAGCAGGGGGAAGGCTACACCTTC. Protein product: CASSEQGEGYTF.

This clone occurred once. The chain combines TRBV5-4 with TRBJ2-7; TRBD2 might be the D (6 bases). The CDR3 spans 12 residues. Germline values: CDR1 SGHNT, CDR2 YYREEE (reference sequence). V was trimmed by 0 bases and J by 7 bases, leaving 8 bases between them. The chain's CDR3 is CASSLGAGEQYF. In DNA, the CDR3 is TGTGCCAGCAGCTTGGGGGCGGGAGAGCAGTACTTC.

The CDR3: CASSSGTVSFNMNTEAFF. For the CDR3, the DNA is TGCGCCAGCAGCTCGGGGACAGTCTCATTCAACATGAACACTGAAGCTTTCTTT. This chain links TRBV5-1 with TRBJ1-1, with 7 bases fitting TRBD1. The germline V gene has CDR1 SGHRS and CDR2 YFSETQ. There are 18 residues in the CDR3. Trimming at V came to 3 bases and at J to 0 bases, leaving 14 bases not matched to a gene.

CDR3 amino acids: CASSQGTGYRQPQHF. The CDR3 DNA reads as TGTGCCAGCAGTCAAGGGACAGGGTACCGTCAGCCCCAGCATTTT. The chain has TRBV7-9 and TRBJ1-5; 9 bases are shared with TRBD1. The CDR3 contains 15 residues. Germline-derived CDR1 and CDR2 are SEHNR and FQNEAQ (reference sequence). V lost 6 bases and J lost 6; bases outside the gene matches: 9.

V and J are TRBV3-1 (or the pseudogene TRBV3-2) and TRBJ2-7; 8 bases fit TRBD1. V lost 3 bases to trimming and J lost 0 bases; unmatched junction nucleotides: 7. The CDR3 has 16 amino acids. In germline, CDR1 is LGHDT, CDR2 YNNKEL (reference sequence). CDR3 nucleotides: TGTGCCAGCAGCCAGCCCGGGACAGGCGCCTCCTACGAGCAGTACTTC. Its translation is CASSQPGTGASYEQYF.

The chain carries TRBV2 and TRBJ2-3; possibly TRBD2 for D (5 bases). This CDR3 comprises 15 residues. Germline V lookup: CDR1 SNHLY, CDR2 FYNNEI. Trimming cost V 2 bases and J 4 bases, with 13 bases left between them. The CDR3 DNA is TGTGCCAGCAGTGAAAGATCGGGGTCTGCAGATACGCAGTATTTT. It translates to CASSERSGSADTQYF.

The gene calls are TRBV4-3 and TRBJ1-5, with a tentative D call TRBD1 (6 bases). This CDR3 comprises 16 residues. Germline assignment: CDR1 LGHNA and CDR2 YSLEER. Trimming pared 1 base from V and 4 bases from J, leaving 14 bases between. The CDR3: CASSQVLDRPNQPQHF. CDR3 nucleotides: TGCGCCAGCAGCCAAGTGTTGGACAGACCGAATCAGCCCCAGCATTTT.

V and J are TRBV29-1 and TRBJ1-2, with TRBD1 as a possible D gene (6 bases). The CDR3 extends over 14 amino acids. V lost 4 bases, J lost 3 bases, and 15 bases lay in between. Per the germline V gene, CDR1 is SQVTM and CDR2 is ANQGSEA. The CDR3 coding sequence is TGCAGCGTTGTGGTGTTGCAGGGGTACTATGGCTACACCTTC. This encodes CSVVVLQGYYGYTF.